One and the same sample provided the 19 T cell receptor beta chains below, sequenced in a study of blood T cell repertoires in COVID-19. Profiling relied on immunoSEQ multiplex PCR, and the TCRdb table lists in-frame clones only, not all of them. The sample gives around 100,000 clones, approximately 78% of which show up once; roughly 7.9% is in the top ten. The sequenced material came from peripheral blood. These receptors all stem from a man between 65 and 80 years old with acute or convalescent COVID-19.

This chain joins TRBV2 and TRBJ2-1; D might be TRBD1 (5 bases). Between the trimmed V and J ends, which lost 7 bases and 9 bases, there was a span of 22 bases. The CDR3 is 15 amino acids. The germline V gene encodes CDR1 SNHLY and CDR2 FYNNEI. Here the CDR3 DNA reads TGTGCCAGCAAGCCTACAGCCCGAGACAGACCTGAGCAGTTCTTC. Its protein is CASKPTARDRPEQFF.

CDR3 DNA: TGTGCCAGCTCACTATTCCAGGAACGGGAATCCTACGAGCAGTACTTC. As protein: CASSLFQERESYEQYF. The rearrangement links TRBV18 to TRBJ2-7; D is possibly TRBD2 (5 bases). CDR1 is KGHSH and CDR2 is LQKENI in the germline V gene. With 4 bases removed from V and 1 base from J, the gap between germline ends came to 17 bases. There are 16 residues in the CDR3.

The chain couples TRBV29-1 to TRBJ2-7; 8 nucleotides align to TRBD1. Germline CDR1 reads SQVTM; CDR2 reads ANQGSEA. The CDR3 runs 12 residues. V shed 7 bases, J shed 3 bases, and the junction held 5 bases outside the gene matches. CDR3 sequence: CSARQGNYEQYF. CDR3 DNA: TGCAGCGCAAGACAGGGGAACTACGAGCAGTACTTC.

This clone was seen once. The chain is built from TRBV5-1 and TRBJ1-1; the D is unclear. V shed 4 bases and J shed 0 bases, with 10 bases lying between them. Per the germline V gene, CDR1 is SGHRS and CDR2 is YFSETQ. This CDR3 region has 14 residues. This CDR3 is CASSPQNMNTEAFF. The CDR3 nucleotides read TGCGCCAGCAGCCCACAGAACATGAACACTGAAGCTTTCTTT. The entire variable domain, with the rest obtained from reference TRBV5-1 and TRBJ1-1, is as follows: KAGVTQTPRYLIKTRGQQVTLSCSPISGHRSVSWYQQTPGQGLQFLFEYFSETQRNKGNFPGRFSGRQFSNSRSEMNVSTLELGDSALYLCASSPQNMNTEAFFGQGTRLTVV.

The chain employs TRBV5-5 and TRBJ1-1; 7 nucleotides match TRBD1. The CDR3 is made up of 14 amino acids. CDR1 is SGHKS and CDR2 is YYEKEE in the germline V gene (reference sequence). V trimming: 0 bases; J trimming: 5 bases; junction bases outside the gene matches: 4. CDR3 bases: TGTGCCAGCAGCTTGGGAACCAGGGGGACTGAAGCTTTCTTT. It encodes CASSLGTRGTEAFF.

The chain links TRBV6-5 to TRBJ1-2; 7 nucleotides line up with TRBD1. Germline values: CDR1 MNHEY, CDR2 SVGAGI. The CDR3 loop spans 14 amino acids. J lost 4 bases, V lost 2 bases, and 4 bases had no gene match. CDR3 amino acids: CASSYERQGYGYTF. The CDR3, as DNA: TGTGCCAGCAGTTACGAAAGACAGGGCTATGGCTACACCTTC.

The chain links TRBV9 to TRBJ2-7, with a weak D call TRBD2 (5 bases). V was cut by 0 bases and J by 5 bases, with 12 bases left in between. This CDR3 is 14 amino acids long. Germline lookup yields CDR1 SGDLS and CDR2 YYNGEE. The CDR3 spells CASSVEVAPHEQYF. The CDR3 DNA is TGTGCCAGCAGCGTAGAGGTAGCGCCGCACGAGCAGTACTTC. The variable domain in full, with the rest retrieved from reference TRBV9 and TRBJ2-7, is DSGVTQTPKHLITATGQRVTLRCSPRSGDLSVYWYQQSLDQGLQFLIQYYNGEERAKGNILERFSAQQFPDLHSELNLSSLELGDSALYFCASSVEVAPHEQYFGPGTRLTVT.

The chain is built from TRBV30 and TRBJ1-6; no firm D call. CDR1 GTSNPN and CDR2 SVGIG come from the germline V gene (reference sequence). This CDR3 comprises 13 residues. With 2 bases removed from V and 11 bases from J, the gap between germline ends came to 13 bases. CDR3 DNA sequence: TGTGCCTGGAGTTTACTTTCATCAACACCCCTCCACTTT. Translated: CAWSLLSSTPLHF.

Only a few counts were recorded for this clone. The chain carries TRBV28 and TRBJ1-4; D unresolved. The length of the CDR3 is 12 residues. The germline CDR1 and CDR2 sequences are MDHEN and SYDVKM. V was clipped by 6 bases and J by 8 bases, with 10 bases between them. The DNA of the CDR3 is TGTGCCAGCAGGGCGGGCGGCGAAAAACTGTTTTTT. Translating it yields CASRAGGEKLFF.

The gene calls are TRBV9 and TRBJ2-7; 7 bases agree with TRBD2. The CDR3 extends over 14 amino acids. The V gene's germline CDR1 is SGDLS and CDR2 YYNGEE. V lost 4 bases to trimming and J lost 6 bases; unmatched junction nucleotides: 10. CDR3 residues: CASSPVSGTSEQYF. In DNA form, the CDR3 reads TGTGCCAGCAGCCCCGTCAGCGGGACCAGCGAGCAGTACTTC.

V is TRBV18 and J is TRBJ1-1; D might be TRBD1 (6 bases). The germline V gene encodes CDR1 KGHSH and CDR2 LQKENI. Trimming took 0 bases from V and 1 from J, leaving 9 bases between them. The CDR3 totals 15 residues. This CDR3 is CASSPPQGGNTEAFF. The CDR3 nucleotides are TGTGCCAGCTCACCACCACAGGGCGGGAACACTGAAGCTTTCTTT. The complete variable domain, with remaining parts taken from reference TRBV18 and TRBJ1-1, reads NAGVMQNPRHLVRRRGQEARLRCSPMKGHSHVYWYRQLPEEGLKFMVYLQKENIIDESGMPKERFSAEFPKEGPSILRIQQVVRGDSAAYFCASSPPQGGNTEAFFGQGTRLTVV.

The table lists this clone with a count of one. J is TRBJ2-1 and V is TRBV20-1, with 7 bases fitting TRBD2. Germline trimming cut 3 bases from V and 10 bases from J; bases unmatched to any gene: 12. From germline, CDR1 is DFQATT and CDR2 SNEGSKA (reference sequence). This CDR3 has 14 residues. The CDR3 nucleotides read TGCAGTGCTAGTATCAGGCGGGGGATAGGGGAGCAGTTCTTC. Translation gives CSASIRRGIGEQFF.

This sequence joins TRBV5-1 and TRBJ2-1; 9 nucleotides match TRBD1. This CDR3 is built from 16 residues. V was clipped by 0 bases and J by 10 bases; unmatched bases: 11. Germline V gene sequence: CDR1 SGHRS, CDR2 YFSETQ. The CDR3 reads CASSLAEQGAHREQFF. Written as DNA, the CDR3 is TGCGCCAGCAGCTTGGCCGAACAGGGGGCGCATCGGGAGCAGTTCTTC. The full variable domain, in which reference TRBV5-1 and TRBJ2-1 provide the parts outside the CDR3, is KAGVTQTPRYLIKTRGQQVTLSCSPISGHRSVSWYQQTPGQGLQFLFEYFSETQRNKGNFPGRFSGRQFSNSRSEMNVSTLELGDSALYLCASSLAEQGAHREQFFGPGTRLTVL.

The chain combines TRBV9 with TRBJ1-1; 8 nucleotides match TRBD1. This CDR3 has 20 amino acids. Germline V CDR1 and CDR2: SGDLS, YYNGEE. The trim removed 4 bases at V and 0 bases at J, leaving 20 bases unmatched. The CDR3, as DNA: TGTGCCAGCAGCCCACGACAGGGGACCACCCCCCTATACATGAACACTGAAGCTTTCTTT. This sequence encodes CASSPRQGTTPLYMNTEAFF. The full variable domain, its missing parts supplied by reference TRBV9 and TRBJ1-1, is DSGVTQTPKHLITATGQRVTLRCSPRSGDLSVYWYQQSLDQGLQFLIQYYNGEERAKGNILERFSAQQFPDLHSELNLSSLELGDSALYFCASSPRQGTTPLYMNTEAFFGQGTRLTVV.

The rearrangement uses TRBV18 and TRBJ1-1, with 10 bases that match TRBD1. The V and J ends lost 6 bases and 2 bases, in that order; junction bases with no gene match: 6. Germline loops: CDR1 KGHSH, CDR2 LQKENI. CDR3 size: 15 residues. The CDR3 reads CASSQGTGENTEAFF. CDR3 nucleotide sequence: TGTGCCAGCTCTCAGGGGACAGGGGAAAACACTGAAGCTTTCTTT. The variable domain in full, with the rest retrieved from reference TRBV18 and TRBJ1-1, is NAGVMQNPRHLVRRRGQEARLRCSPMKGHSHVYWYRQLPEEGLKFMVYLQKENIIDESGMPKERFSAEFPKEGPSILRIQQVVRGDSAAYFCASSQGTGENTEAFFGQGTRLTVV.

The chain recombines TRBV19 with TRBJ2-7; D gene uncertain. This CDR3 is built from 12 residues. Germline lookup yields CDR1 LNHDA and CDR2 SQIVND (reference sequence). Trimming took off 9 bases at V and 6 bases at J, with 15 bases between the two ends. The CDR3 DNA reads as TGTGCCAGACCCCCTCCGGGTTCCGAGCAGTACTTC. It codes for CARPPPGSEQYF.

The V gene is TRBV6-5, the J gene TRBJ1-1; D remains unclear. Trimming shortened V by 10 bases and J by 1 base, and 10 bases separated the two germline ends. Germline lookup yields CDR1 MNHEY and CDR2 SVGAGI. The CDR3 runs 12 residues. The CDR3 protein is CATREQNTEAFF. The CDR3 nucleotides read TGTGCCACCCGGGAGCAGAACACTGAAGCTTTCTTT.

The chain has TRBV19 and TRBJ2-7; 9 nucleotides line up with TRBD1. The germline V gene has CDR1 LNHDA and CDR2 SQIVND (reference sequence). Trimming at V came to 5 bases and at J to 2 bases, leaving 4 bases not matched to a gene. The CDR3 runs to 14 residues. The CDR3 nucleotides are TGTGCCAGTAGTCTACGACAGGGGGCCTACGAGCAGTACTTC. This translates into CASSLRQGAYEQYF. The full variable domain, with the rest looked up from reference TRBV19 and TRBJ2-7, is DGGITQSPKYLFRKEGQNVTLSCEQNLNHDAMYWYRQDPGQGLRLIYYSQIVNDFQKGDIAEGYSVSREKKESFPLTVTSAQKNPTAFYLCASSLRQGAYEQYFGPGTRLTVT.

This chain uses TRBV29-1 with TRBJ1-2; TRBD1 might be the D (5 bases). Germline-derived CDR1 and CDR2 are SQVTM and ANQGSEA. The germline V and J ends were trimmed by 4 bases and 4 bases, with 13 bases remaining between them. The CDR3 spans 13 residues. DNA of the CDR3: TGCAGCGTTGGGGGCTGGGACTTCTATGGCTACACCTTC. It is translated as CSVGGWDFYGYTF.